This entry features one T cell receptor beta chain sequence. These data are taken from a study of technical replicates of blood from several donors. CDR3 size: 14 residues. Trimming removed 4 bases from V and 2 bases from J, with 9 bases in between. Germline assignment: CDR1 SNHLY and CDR2 FYNNEI. Sequenced by immunoSEQ multiplex PCR; TCRdb stores in-frame clones only, minus some. The sample includes about 79,000 clones, about 91% of them seen just once. The V and J genes are TRBV2 and TRBJ1-3; TRBD1 might be the D (6 bases). This clonotype originated in a human donor in good health. Some clones in this sample may be carry-over from other donors' samples. Material: T cells isolated from PBMCs. The CDR3 coding sequence is TGTGCCAGCAGTGTCCAGGGGACTGGAAACACCATATATTTT. It specifies CASSVQGTGNTIYF.